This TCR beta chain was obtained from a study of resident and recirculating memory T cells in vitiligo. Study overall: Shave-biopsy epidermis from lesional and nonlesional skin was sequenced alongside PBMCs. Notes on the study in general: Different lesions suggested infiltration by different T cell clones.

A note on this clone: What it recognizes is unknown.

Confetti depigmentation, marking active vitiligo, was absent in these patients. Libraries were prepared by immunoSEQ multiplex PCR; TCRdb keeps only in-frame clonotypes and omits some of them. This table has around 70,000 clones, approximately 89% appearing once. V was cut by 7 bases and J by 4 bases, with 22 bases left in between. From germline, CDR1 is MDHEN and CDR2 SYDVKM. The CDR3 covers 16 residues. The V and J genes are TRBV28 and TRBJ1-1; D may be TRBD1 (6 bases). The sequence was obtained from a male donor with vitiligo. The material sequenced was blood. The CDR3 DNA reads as TGTGCCAGCATCTTAGGGGGGGCGATTCCCCTCACTGAAGCTTTCTTT. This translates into CASILGGAIPLTEAFF.